This T cell receptor (beta chain) was profiled in a study of CD8 T cells in Susac syndrome (dated by TCRdb to between 2019 and 2020). About the investigation overall: Among the sequenced Susac syndrome patients, about 6 had clinically active disease and eight were in clinical remission. At blood withdrawal, Susac syndrome patients were therapy-naive, treated with corticosteroids (with IVIg additionally given to some), or treated with IVIg alone. Repertoire sequencing was used to test whether CD8+ T cell activation and differentiation in Susac syndrome was antigen driven.

RNA was extracted using the RNeasy kit, and roughly 0.5 to 1 microgram was reverse transcribed with random hexamers. The immunoSEQ multiplex PCR assay, covering 54 Vbeta and 13 Jbeta segments, was used to amplify TCR beta CDR3 regions. To correct PCR amplification bias, a synthetic template baseline was used for both primer optimization and computational correction. The paper's processing steps were these. Reads were annotated to V, D and J genes per IMGT and analyzed with immunoSEQ Analyzer, keeping only productive sequences. Clonality was calculated as one minus the Shannon entropy normalized by log2 of the number of productive unique sequences. For each patient and control, public and private clones were evaluated among the 100 most prevalent clones. Clones were defined as Susac-specific when absent from the healthy and MS cohorts, from 1,000 to 1,100 published viral clones and from other ImmuneACCESS disease sequences. The public reads were reprocessed in TCRdb via fastp at Q25 and MiXCR, keeping in-frame beta chains. Each record represents a unique CDR3 protein, reported with the most common genes and DNA among its rows. The V and J calls and clone size are TCRdb's, not the authors'. Here the sample has 100,000 or so distinct CDR3 sequences; 85% to 95% occur a single time. The ten most abundant clones make up 0.3% of the sample.

As concerns this clonotype: Its antigen is currently not known. Base qualities are missing; no much larger clone stands one base away.

General study outcomes and caveats: The CD4+ T cell repertoire of patients with Susac syndrome showed no detectable clonal expansion. The study acknowledged that relatively few individuals were included in the TCR sequencing and HLA analysis.

Looking up the germline V gene yields CDR1 LGHNA and CDR2 YNFKEQ. V is reduced by 0 bases and J by 0 bases, leaving a spacing of 9 bases between them. The CDR3 covers 16 residues, taking in both the cysteine and the phenylalanine. The CDR3 DNA has 48 bases and is translated from base 1. High-throughput TCR beta sequencing profiled peripheral blood CD8+ and CD4+ T cells from healthy donors, Susac syndrome patients and multiple sclerosis patients. Susac syndrome patients met recently defined diagnostic criteria for definite or probable disease. Bulk CD8+ and CD4+ T cells were purified by magnetic negative isolation, whereas CD8+ TEMRA cells were enriched by FACS. Blood was drawn into EDTA tubes, processed within 24 hours, and PBMCs were isolated by density gradient centrifugation. PBMCs intended for TCR sequencing were cryopreserved in liquid nitrogen and thawed later in a water bath at 37 degrees C. The sorted or isolated CD4+, CD8+ and CD8+ TEMRA cells had a purity of 90% or higher.

This clonotype was sampled from a human donor with Susac syndrome. Sequencing was performed on CD4+ T cells from PBMCs. The sequence is built from TRBV4-2 and TRBJ1-5, with no D gene named confidently. The CDR3 reads as follows: CASSQDHGDSNQPQHF. The nucleotide sequence is given as TGTGCCAGCAGCCAAGATCACGGAGATAGCAATCAGCCCCAGCATTTT.